The 10 T cell receptor beta chains given below trace back to one sample, sequenced in a study of shared clonotypes between healthy human individuals. Generated by immunoSEQ multiplex PCR, the TCRdb table keeps only in-frame clones and is missing some. There are 950,000 to 1,300,000 clones in the sample; roughly 75% occur only once, and nearly 1.5% lies in the top ten. The sequenced sample consisted of memory CD4+ T cells sorted from blood. Sample subset: CD45RA-negative fraction. The receptors were gathered from a man between 18 and 29 years old in good health.

The V and J genes are TRBV4-3 and TRBJ1-2; 7 bases map to TRBD1. Trimming at V came to 0 bases and at J to 4 bases, leaving 8 bases not matched to a gene. This CDR3 is 16 amino acids long. Germline CDR1 reads LGHNA; CDR2 reads YSLEER. CDR3 amino acids: CASSQDPTGIFYGYTF. The CDR3 DNA follows: TGCGCCAGCAGCCAAGACCCGACAGGGATCTTCTATGGCTACACCTTC.

This sequence joins TRBV6-5 and TRBJ2-5; maybe TRBD1 (6 bases). Germline CDR1 MNHEY, CDR2 SVGAGI. This CDR3 is 13 amino acids long. V lost 5 bases, J lost 3 bases, and 10 bases lay in between. CDR3 sequence (DNA): TGTGCCAGCAGTCCCCAGGGGAAAGAGACCCAGTACTTC. It codes for CASSPQGKETQYF.

The chain employs TRBV6-6 and TRBJ2-1; D is perhaps TRBD1 (6 bases). The V end lost 6 bases, the J end lost 14 bases, and 17 bases lay between the germline ends. The CDR3 has 12 amino acids. CDR1 is MNHNY and CDR2 is SVGAGI in the germline V gene (reference sequence). The CDR3 coding sequence is TGTGCCAGCAGGGGGGACAAAAAACAGGAGTTCTTC. The encoded protein is CASRGDKKQEFF.

Remarks on this clone: Other DNA sequences in this specimen translate into the identical CDR3. The gene calls are TRBV2 and TRBJ1-1, with D tentatively TRBD1 (5 bases). V was shortened by 5 bases and J by 0 bases, with 10 bases between the two germline ends. The CDR3 sequence is 14 residues long. Germline-derived CDR1 and CDR2 are SNHLY and FYNNEI. The CDR3 is CASSLGTLNTEAFF. CDR3 bases: TGTGCCAGCAGTCTCGGGACTTTGAACACTGAAGCTTTCTTT.

V is TRBV6-5 and J is TRBJ2-3; 8 bases align to TRBD1. Germline CDR1 and CDR2: MNHEY and SVGAGI. V shed 5 bases and J 1 base; nucleotides not matched to a gene: 5. CDR3 length: 15 residues. The CDR3 region has the DNA TGTGCCAGCAGTCCAGGGGGCCTTGGCACAGATACGCAGTATTTT. It codes for CASSPGGLGTDTQYF.

The table lists this clone with many counts. The CDR3 loop reads CAQARGWNSPLHF. CDR3 DNA: TGTGCCCAGGCCCGGGGATGGAATTCACCCCTCCACTTT. The V call is TRBV30, the J call TRBJ1-6; D unclear. Looked up from germline, CDR1 is GTSNPN and CDR2 is SVGIG (reference sequence). This CDR3 has 13 residues. V lost 8 bases and J lost 7, with 15 bases in between. Filled out from reference TRBV30 and TRBJ1-6, the complete variable domain reads SQTIHQWPATLVQPVGSPLSLECTVEGTSNPNLYWYRQAAGRGLQLLFYSVGIGQISSEVPQNLSASRPQDRQFILSSKKLLLSDSGFYLCAQARGWNSPLHFGNGTRLTVT.

A few counts support this clone. The V gene is TRBV9, the J gene TRBJ1-2, with 8 bases identical to TRBD1. The junction had 11 bases not matched to a gene; V was cut back by 5 bases and J by 8 bases. Germline V lookup: CDR1 SGDLS, CDR2 YYNGEE. The CDR3 totals 14 residues. This CDR3 is CASSQDQGARGYTF. In nucleotides, the CDR3 is TGTGCCAGCAGTCAAGACCAGGGGGCGCGGGGCTACACCTTC.

The chain employs TRBV27 and TRBJ2-5, with 8 bases identical to TRBD2. CDR1 is MNHEY and CDR2 is SMNVEV in the germline V gene (reference sequence). This CDR3 comprises 15 residues. V gave up 3 bases and J gave up 5 bases; unmatched junction bases: 8. The CDR3: CASSFLREGVETQYF. In DNA form, the CDR3 reads TGTGCCAGCAGTTTTCTACGGGAGGGAGTGGAGACCCAGTACTTC.

This rearrangement joins TRBV5-1 to TRBJ1-2; D gene uncertain. CDR1 and CDR2 (germline): SGHRS, YFSETQ. CDR3 length equals 15 residues. The ends were cut back, 9 bases at V and 4 bases at J, with 22 bases in the middle. The CDR3 DNA reads as TGCGCCACCAGACCCTCCCCACAAAGCGTCTATGGCTACACCTTC. Amino acids: CATRPSPQSVYGYTF.

The gene calls are TRBV5-4 and TRBJ2-2; TRBD2 might be the D (6 bases). This CDR3 is 15 amino acids long. Trimming removed 5 bases at V and 2 bases at J, with 13 bases between. Germline assignment: CDR1 SGHNT and CDR2 YYREEE (reference sequence). CDR3 in amino acids: CASRPGVSNTGELFF. CDR3 nucleotides: TGTGCCAGCAGACCGGGAGTATCCAACACCGGGGAGCTGTTTTTT. The complete variable domain, with remaining parts taken from reference TRBV5-4 and TRBJ2-2, reads ETGVTQSPTHLIKTRGQQVTLRCSSQSGHNTVSWYQQALGQGPQFIFQYYREEENGRGNFPPRFSGLQFPNYSSELNVNALELDDSALYLCASRPGVSNTGELFFGEGSRLTVL.